This TCR beta chain was obtained from a study of Graves' ophthalmopathy and Graves' hyperthyroidism. Notes on the study in general: Blood also carried most expanded thyroid clonotypes exceeding 0.001 frequency. Sensitivity of about 70% and specificity of 72% to 80% were achieved by the model that predicted ophthalmopathy progression.

The CDR3 contains 15 residues. Germline V gene sequence: CDR1 KGHDR, CDR2 SFDVKD. Amplified material comprised TCR beta CDR3 regions derived from RNA transcripts. HTBI primers were used in a first-round RT-PCR, which preceded a second-round multiplex PCR. From the multiplex PCR reads, TCRdb called clonotypes with MiXCR, one entry per CDR3 protein. The sample includes almost 750,000 distinct CDR3 sequences, roughly two fifths of them seen just once. Regarding this clonotype: Its antigen remains unidentified. At one end the junction does not follow the germline gene, possibly because of a read error.

The V call is TRBV24-1, the J call TRBJ1-5, with 8 bases aligning to TRBD1. Sequenced: peripheral blood. The origin of this receptor is an adult man with Graves' ophthalmopathy. This CDR3 reads CASSYPGQGNQPQHF. CDR3 DNA sequence: TGTGCCAGCAGTTACCCGGGACAGGGCAATCAGCCCCAGCATTTT.